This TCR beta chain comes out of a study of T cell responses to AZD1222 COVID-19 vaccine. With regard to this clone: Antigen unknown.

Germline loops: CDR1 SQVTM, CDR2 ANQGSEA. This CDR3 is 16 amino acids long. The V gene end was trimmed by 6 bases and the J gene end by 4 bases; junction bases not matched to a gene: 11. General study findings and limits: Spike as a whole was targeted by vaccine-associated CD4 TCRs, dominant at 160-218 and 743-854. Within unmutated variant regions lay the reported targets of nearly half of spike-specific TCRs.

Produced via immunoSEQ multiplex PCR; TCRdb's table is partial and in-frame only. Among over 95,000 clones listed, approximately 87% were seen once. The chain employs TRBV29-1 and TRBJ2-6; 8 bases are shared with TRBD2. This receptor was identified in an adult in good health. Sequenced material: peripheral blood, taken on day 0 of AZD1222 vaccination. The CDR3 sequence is CSVGGEPGIGANVLTF. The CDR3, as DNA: TGCAGCGTCGGGGGGGAGCCGGGGATAGGGGCCAACGTCCTGACTTTC.